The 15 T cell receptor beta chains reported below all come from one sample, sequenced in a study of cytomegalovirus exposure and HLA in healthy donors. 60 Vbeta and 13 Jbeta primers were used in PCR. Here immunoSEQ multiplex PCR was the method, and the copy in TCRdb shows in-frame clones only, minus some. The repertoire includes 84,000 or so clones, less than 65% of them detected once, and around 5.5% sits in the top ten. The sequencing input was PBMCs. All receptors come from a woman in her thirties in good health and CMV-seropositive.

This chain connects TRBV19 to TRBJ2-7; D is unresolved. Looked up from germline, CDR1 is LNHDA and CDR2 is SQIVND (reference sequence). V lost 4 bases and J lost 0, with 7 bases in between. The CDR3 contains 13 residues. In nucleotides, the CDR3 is TGTGCCAGTAGTACCAGGATCTCCTACGAGCAGTACTTC. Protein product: CASSTRISYEQYF.

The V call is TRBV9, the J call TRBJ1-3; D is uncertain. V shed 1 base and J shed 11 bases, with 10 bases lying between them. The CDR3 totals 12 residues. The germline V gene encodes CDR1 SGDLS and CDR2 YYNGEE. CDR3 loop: CASSVSGQSIYF. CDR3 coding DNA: TGTGCCAGCAGCGTAAGCGGCCAGTCCATATATTTT.

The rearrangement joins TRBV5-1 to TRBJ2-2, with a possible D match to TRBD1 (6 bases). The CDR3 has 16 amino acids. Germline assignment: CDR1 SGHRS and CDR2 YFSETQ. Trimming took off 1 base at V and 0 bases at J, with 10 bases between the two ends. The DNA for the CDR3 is TGCGCCAGCAGCTTGACAGGGCGGCCGAACACCGGGGAGCTGTTTTTT. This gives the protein CASSLTGRPNTGELFF.

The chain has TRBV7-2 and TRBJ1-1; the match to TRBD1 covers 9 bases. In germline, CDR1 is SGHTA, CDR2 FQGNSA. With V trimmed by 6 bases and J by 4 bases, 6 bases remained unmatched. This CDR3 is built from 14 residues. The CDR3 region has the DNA TGTGCCAGCAGTACACAGGGGGCGGTCACTGAAGCTTTCTTT. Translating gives CASSTQGAVTEAFF.

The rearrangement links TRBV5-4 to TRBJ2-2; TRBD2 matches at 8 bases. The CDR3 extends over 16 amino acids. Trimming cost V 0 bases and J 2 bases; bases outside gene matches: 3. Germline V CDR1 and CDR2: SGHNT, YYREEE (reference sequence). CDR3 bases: TGTGCCAGCAGCTTGGCCCGGGGGGGTAACACCGGGGAGCTGTTTTTT. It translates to CASSLARGGNTGELFF.

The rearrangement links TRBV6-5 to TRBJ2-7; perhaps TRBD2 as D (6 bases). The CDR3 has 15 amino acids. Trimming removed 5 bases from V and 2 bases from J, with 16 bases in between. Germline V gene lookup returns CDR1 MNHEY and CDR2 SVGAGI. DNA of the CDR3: TGTGCCAGCAGTCCGTCCGGGACTGCACCCTACGAGCAGTACTTC. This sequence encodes CASSPSGTAPYEQYF.

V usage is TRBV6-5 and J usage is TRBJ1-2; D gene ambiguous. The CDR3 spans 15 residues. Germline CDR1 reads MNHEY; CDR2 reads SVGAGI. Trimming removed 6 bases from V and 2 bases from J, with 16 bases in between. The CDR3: CASRTTASGNYGYTF. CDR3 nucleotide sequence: TGTGCCAGCAGGACGACCGCGAGCGGGAACTATGGCTACACCTTC.

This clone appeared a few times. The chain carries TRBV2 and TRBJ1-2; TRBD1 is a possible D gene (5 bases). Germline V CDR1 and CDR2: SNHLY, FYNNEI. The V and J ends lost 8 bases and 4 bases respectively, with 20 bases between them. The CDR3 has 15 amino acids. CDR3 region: CASFPGFWGLYGYTF. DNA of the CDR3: TGTGCCAGCTTTCCCGGGTTCTGGGGCCTCTATGGCTACACCTTC.

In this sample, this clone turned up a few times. As DNA, the CDR3 is TGTGCCTGGACCCTAGGGACAGCCTACGAGCAGTACTTC. Its translation is CAWTLGTAYEQYF. This sequence joins TRBV30 and TRBJ2-7; 7 bases match TRBD1. V lost 4 bases and J lost 2; bases outside the gene matches: 5. Germline assignment: CDR1 GTSNPN and CDR2 SVGIG (reference sequence). The CDR3 loop spans 13 amino acids. The full variable domain, rest sourced from reference TRBV30 and TRBJ2-7, is SQTIHQWPATLVQPVGSPLSLECTVEGTSNPNLYWYRQAAGRGLQLLFYSVGIGQISSEVPQNLSASRPQDRQFILSSKKLLLSDSGFYLCAWTLGTAYEQYFGPGTRLTVT.

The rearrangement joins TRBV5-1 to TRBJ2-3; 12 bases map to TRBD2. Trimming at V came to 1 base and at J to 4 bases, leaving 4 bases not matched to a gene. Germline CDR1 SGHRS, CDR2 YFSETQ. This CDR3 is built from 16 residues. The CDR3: CASSLRLAGASDTQYF. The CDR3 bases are TGCGCCAGCAGCTTGAGACTAGCGGGGGCCTCAGATACGCAGTATTTT.

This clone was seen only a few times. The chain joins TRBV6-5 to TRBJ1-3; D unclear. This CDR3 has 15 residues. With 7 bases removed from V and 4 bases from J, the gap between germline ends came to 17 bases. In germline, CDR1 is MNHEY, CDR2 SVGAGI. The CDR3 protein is CASTKPGVTGNTIYF. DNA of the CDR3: TGTGCCAGCACCAAACCCGGGGTAACGGGAAACACCATATATTTT.

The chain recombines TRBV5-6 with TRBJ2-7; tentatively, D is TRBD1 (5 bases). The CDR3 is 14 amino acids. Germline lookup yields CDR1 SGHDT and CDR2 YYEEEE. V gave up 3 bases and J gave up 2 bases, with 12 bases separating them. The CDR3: CASSSPGRAYEQYF. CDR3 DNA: TGTGCCAGCAGCTCCCCAGGCAGGGCCTACGAGCAGTACTTC.

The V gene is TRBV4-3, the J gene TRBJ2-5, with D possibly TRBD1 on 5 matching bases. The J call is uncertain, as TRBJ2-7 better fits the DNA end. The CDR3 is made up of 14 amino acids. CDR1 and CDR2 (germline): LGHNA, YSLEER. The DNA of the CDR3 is TGCGCCAGCAGCCACGCAGGGATGCCCTACGAGCAGTACTTC. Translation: CASSHAGMPYEQYF.

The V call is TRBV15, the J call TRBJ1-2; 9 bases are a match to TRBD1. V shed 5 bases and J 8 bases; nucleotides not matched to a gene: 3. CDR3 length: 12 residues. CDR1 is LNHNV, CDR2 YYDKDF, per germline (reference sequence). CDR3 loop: CATSRTGEGYTF. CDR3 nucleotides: TGTGCCACCAGCCGGACAGGGGAAGGCTACACCTTC.

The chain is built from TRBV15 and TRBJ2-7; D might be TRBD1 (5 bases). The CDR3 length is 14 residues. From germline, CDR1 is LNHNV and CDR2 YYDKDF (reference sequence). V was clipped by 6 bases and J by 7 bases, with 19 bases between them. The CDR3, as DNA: TGTGCCACCAGTACAGGCCTCACGCGCTGGGAGCAGTACTTC. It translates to CATSTGLTRWEQYF.